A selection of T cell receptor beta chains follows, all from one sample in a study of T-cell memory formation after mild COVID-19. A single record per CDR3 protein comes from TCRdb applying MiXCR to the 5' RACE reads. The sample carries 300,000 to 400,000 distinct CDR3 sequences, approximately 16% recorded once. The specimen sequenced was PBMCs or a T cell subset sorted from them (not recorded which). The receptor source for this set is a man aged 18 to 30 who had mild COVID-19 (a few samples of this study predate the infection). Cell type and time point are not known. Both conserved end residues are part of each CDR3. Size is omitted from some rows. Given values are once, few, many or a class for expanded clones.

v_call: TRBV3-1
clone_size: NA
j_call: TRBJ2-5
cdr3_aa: CASSQTGQGGQETQYF

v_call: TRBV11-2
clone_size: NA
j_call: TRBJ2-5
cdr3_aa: CASSFGGWRETQYF

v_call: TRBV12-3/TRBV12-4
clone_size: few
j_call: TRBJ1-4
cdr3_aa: CASSLSGEKLFF

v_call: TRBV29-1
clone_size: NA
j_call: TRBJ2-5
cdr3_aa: CSVEDRAGLGWTQYF

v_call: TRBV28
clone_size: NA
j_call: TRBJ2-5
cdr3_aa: CASRQTPAETQYF

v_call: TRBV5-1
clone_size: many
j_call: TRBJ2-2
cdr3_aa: CASSFNTGELFF

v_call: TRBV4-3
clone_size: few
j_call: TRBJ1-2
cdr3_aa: CASSQLGSYGYTF

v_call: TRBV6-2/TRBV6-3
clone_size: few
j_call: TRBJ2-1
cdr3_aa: CASSYSVGGPRNEQFF

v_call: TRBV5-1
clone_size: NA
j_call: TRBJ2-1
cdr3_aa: CASHDPPSNEQFF

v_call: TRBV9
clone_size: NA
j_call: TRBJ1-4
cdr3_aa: CASSVEGAQAEKLFF

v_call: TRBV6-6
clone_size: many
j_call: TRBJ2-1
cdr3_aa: CASSPLPTSGDYNEQFF

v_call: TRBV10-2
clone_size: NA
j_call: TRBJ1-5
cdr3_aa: CASSANSNQPQHF

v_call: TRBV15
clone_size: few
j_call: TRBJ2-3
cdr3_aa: CATSTAPGHYTDTQYF

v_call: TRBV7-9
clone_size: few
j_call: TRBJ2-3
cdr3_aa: CASSLDGGTFDTQYF

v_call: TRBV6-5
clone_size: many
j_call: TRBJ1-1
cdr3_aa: CASSWGERGEAFF

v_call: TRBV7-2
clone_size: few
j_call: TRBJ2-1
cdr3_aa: CASSPTGTGINEQFF

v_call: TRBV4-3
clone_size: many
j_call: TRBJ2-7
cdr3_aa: CASSFVGEAYEQYF

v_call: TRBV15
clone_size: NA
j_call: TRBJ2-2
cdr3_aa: CATSRAGTPRTGELFF

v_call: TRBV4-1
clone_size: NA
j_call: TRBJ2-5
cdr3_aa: CASSQAHPSSGGETQYF

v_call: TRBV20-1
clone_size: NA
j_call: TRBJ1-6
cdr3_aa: CSASSRGRSPLHF

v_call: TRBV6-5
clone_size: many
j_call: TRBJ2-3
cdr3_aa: CASSYPGADTQYF

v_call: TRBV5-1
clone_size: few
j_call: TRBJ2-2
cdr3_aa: CASSLAGQGISGELFF

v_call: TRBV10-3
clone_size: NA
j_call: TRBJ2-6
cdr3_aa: CAISNRSGANVLTF

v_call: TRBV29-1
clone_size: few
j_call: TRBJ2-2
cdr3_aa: CSVEAGGTGELFF

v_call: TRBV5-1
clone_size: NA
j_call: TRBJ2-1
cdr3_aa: CASTSDLAGGPNEQFF

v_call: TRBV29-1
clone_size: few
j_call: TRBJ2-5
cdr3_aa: CSVEDQGGLETQYF

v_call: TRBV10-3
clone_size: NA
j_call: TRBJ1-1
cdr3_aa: CAISEEGPEAFF

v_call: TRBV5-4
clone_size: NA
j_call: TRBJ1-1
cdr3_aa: CASSRAENTEAFF

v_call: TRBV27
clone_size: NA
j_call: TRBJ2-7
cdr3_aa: CASSYRDGGYEQYF

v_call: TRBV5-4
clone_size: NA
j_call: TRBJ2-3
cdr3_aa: CASSVTGVDTQYF

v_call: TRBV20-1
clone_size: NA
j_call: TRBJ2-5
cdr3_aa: CSARDIGVETQYF

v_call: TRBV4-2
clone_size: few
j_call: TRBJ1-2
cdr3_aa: CASSQGLGDRGYGYTF